This T cell receptor (beta chain) was recovered during a study of CD8 T cells in ankylosing spondylitis. General study results and limits: Significant enrichment of disease-linked clones was reported in matched ankylosing spondylitis synovial fluid. Disease-linked clones bore a CD8+ phenotype, appearing relatively rarely in peripheral blood. For ankylosing spondylitis blood, a TCR beta motif of roughly 8 highly homologous variants appeared characteristic.

Germline V lookup: CDR1 DFQATT, CDR2 SNEGSKA (reference sequence). Trimming removed 5 bases from V and 9 bases from J, with 17 bases in between. The length of the CDR3 is 13 residues. Scientists made TCR beta libraries using quantitative 5'-RACE with molecular barcodes. TCRdb re-analysed the 5' RACE reads in MiXCR, keeping a single row per CDR3 protein. The table has some 240,000 distinct CDR3 sequences, less than 10% seen once; the top ten hold approximately 6.3%. This clonotype came up many times. As yet, its antigen is unknown. The sequencing sample was made of blood, either unsorted or a sorted T cell fraction (not recorded which). V is TRBV20-1 and J is TRBJ2-1, with D possibly TRBD1 on 5 matching bases. The TCR sequence derives from a male donor with ankylosing spondylitis or in good health (not recorded which). DNA for the CDR3: TGCAGTGCTGCTTTTCAGGGATCGGGTGAGCAGTTCTTC. This translates into CSAAFQGSGEQFF.